This is a list of T cell receptor beta chains from one sample in a study. Each CDR3 protein is one row after TCRdb ran MiXCR on the reads. The sample has about 7,000 distinct CDR3 sequences; roughly 32% are singletons. The specimen was blood. The receptors come from a human donor. Both conserved end residues are part of each CDR3. Fields, in order: V gene, clone size, D gene, CDR3 length, J gene, CDR3 protein, CDR3 DNA. The D gene is left open where the match is weak. Not every row has a clone size; where given, it reads once, few, many or a size class.

TRBV29-1,many,TRBD1,16,TRBJ1-1,CSVEDRDRSRNTEAFF,TGCAGCGTTGAAGATCGGGACAGGTCGCGAAACACTGAAGCTTTCTTT
TRBV30,medium-sized,TRBD1,13,TRBJ2-1,CAGQGSSYNEQFF,TGTGCCGGACAGGGCAGCTCCTACAATGAGCAGTTCTTC
TRBV30,medium-sized,-,11,TRBJ2-7,CAWSRVGEQYF,TGTGCCTGGAGCAGGGTAGGCGAGCAGTACTTC
TRBV10-3,-,-,12,TRBJ2-2,CAISDVVDELFF,TGTGCCATCAGTGACGTCGTGGATGAGCTGTTTTTT
TRBV4-2,-,-,16,TRBJ2-5,CASSPRIANTQETQYF,TGTGCCAGCAGCCCCCGGATAGCGAACACTCAAGAGACCCAGTACTTC
TRBV20-1,few,TRBD2,15,TRBJ2-1,CSARRAGGPGNEQFF,TGCAGTGCTAGAAGGGCGGGAGGGCCGGGGAATGAGCAGTTCTTC
TRBV7-6,many,TRBD1,16,TRBJ1-1,CASSLRPGGLYTEAFF,TGTGCCAGCAGCTTACGACCAGGGGGCCTTTACACTGAAGCTTTCTTT
TRBV4-2,medium-sized,-,15,TRBJ1-2,CASSQEFQPSYGYAF,TGTGCCAGCAGCCAAGAATTTCAGCCGTCCTATGGCTACGCCTTC
TRBV19,medium-sized,-,13,TRBJ1-2,CASSRRIGDGYTF,TGTGCCAGTAGTAGACGTATTGGAGATGGCTACACCTTC
TRBV12-3/TRBV12-4,medium-sized,-,13,TRBJ1-1,CASSLVMNTEAFF,TGTGCCAGCTCACTAGTTATGAACACTGAAGCTTTCTTT
TRBV29-1,-,-,13,TRBJ2-5,CSVGTSKMETQYF,TGCAGCGTTGGGACAAGTAAAATGGAGACCCAGTACTTC
TRBV4-2,many,-,15,TRBJ1-6,CASSQGSSYNSPLHF,TGTGCCAGCAGCCAAGGGAGCTCCTATAATTCACCCCTCCACTTT
TRBV30,many,TRBD1,16,TRBJ2-5,CAWRIDRGGQWETQYF,TGTGCCTGGAGAATCGACAGGGGCGGACAATGGGAGACCCAGTACTTC
TRBV3-1,-,TRBD2,23,TRBJ2-3,CASSLLAGGRHGGSSVSTDTQYF,TGTGCCAGCAGCCTCCTTGCGGGGGGCCGCCATGGAGGGTCTAGCGTAAGCACAGATACGCAGTATTTT
TRBV29-1,-,TRBD1,14,TRBJ1-1,CSVARDRGATEAFF,TGCAGCGTTGCACGGGACAGGGGTGCCACTGAAGCTTTCTTT
TRBV14,medium-sized,-,14,TRBJ1-1,CASSPRLITRGAFF,TGTGCCAGCAGCCCGCGCTTAATTACGAGGGGAGCTTTCTTT
TRBV29-1,-,TRBD1,14,TRBJ2-7,CSVGPGTGGLEQYF,TGCAGCGTAGGACCCGGGACAGGGGGCCTCGAGCAGTACTTC
TRBV29-1,medium-sized,-,13,TRBJ2-5,CSVEKVVQETQYF,TGCAGCGTTGAAAAGGTGGTCCAAGAGACCCAGTACTTC
TRBV14,medium-sized,TRBD1,16,TRBJ1-5,CASSRTGGKSNQPQHF,TGTGCCAGCAGCCGGACAGGGGGCAAGAGCAATCAGCCCCAGCATTTT
TRBV29-1,once,-,14,TRBJ2-5,CSVPGHRYQETQYF,TGCAGCGTGCCGGGACATCGGTACCAAGAGACCCAGTACTTC
TRBV30,medium-sized,-,12,TRBJ1-2,CAWRVAHYGYTF,TGTGCCTGGAGGGTCGCCCACTATGGCTACACCTTC
TRBV18,medium-sized,TRBD1,13,TRBJ2-1,CASSPARTGELSF,TGTGCCAGCTCACCGGCAAGGACAGGGGAGTTGTCCTTC
TRBV18,medium-sized,-,15,TRBJ2-5,CASSPRDGSIETQYF,TGTGCCAGCTCACCTCGGGACGGGAGTATAGAGACCCAGTACTTC
TRBV20-1,-,-,16,TRBJ2-7,CSARVWGPGSPYEQYF,TGCAGTGCTAGAGTTTGGGGTCCAGGGTCCCCCTACGAGCAGTACTTC